This T cell receptor (beta chain) was recorded in a study of CD8+ T cells in alopecia areata. RNA was isolated and reverse transcribed to cDNA, the sequencing template. The assay was immunoSEQ multiplex PCR, and TCRdb's table has in-frame clones only and misses some. The table includes roughly 120,000 clones, roughly two thirds detected once. Deletions cut 3 bases from V and 8 bases from J, with 14 bases between. The CDR3 runs 12 residues. CDR1 GTSNPN and CDR2 SVGIG come from the germline V gene (reference sequence). This receptor was obtained from a human donor in good health. The chain recombines TRBV30 with TRBJ2-7; D gene unclear. Sequencing was done on a sample of CD4+ T cells sorted from blood. CDR3 nucleotide sequence: TGTGCCTGGAGCCGAATATTGGGCCAGCAGTACTTC. This sequence encodes CAWSRILGQQYF.